One and the same sample provided the 16 T cell receptor beta chains below, sequenced in a study of blood T cell repertoires in COVID-19. Only in-frame clones appear in the TCRdb table, and some are missing; sequencing was by immunoSEQ multiplex PCR. This table holds about 280,000 clones, around 90% found once. Sequenced: peripheral blood. These receptors originate from a woman in her forties or fifties who had recovered from COVID-19.

The chain links TRBV25-1 to TRBJ1-2; 8 nucleotides align to TRBD1. V shed 6 bases and J 6 bases; nucleotides not matched to a gene: 9. CDR1 is MGHDK, CDR2 SYGVNS, per germline. The CDR3 extends over 14 amino acids. The CDR3 region is CASSLLGQGNGYTF. The DNA of the CDR3 is TGTGCCAGCAGCCTCCTCGGACAGGGTAATGGCTACACCTTC.

V usage is TRBV9 and J usage is TRBJ1-6, with unresolved D. The CDR3 is 13 amino acids. Germline V gives CDR1 SGDLS, CDR2 YYNGEE. Trimming removed 0 bases from V and 6 bases from J, with 4 bases in between. The CDR3, as DNA: TGTGCCAGCAGCGTAGGTAGTAATTCACCCCTCCACTTT. As protein: CASSVGSNSPLHF.

V gene TRBV18 combines with J gene TRBJ1-1, with TRBD1 as a possible D gene (5 bases). The CDR3 loop spans 14 amino acids. Germline CDR1 KGHSH, CDR2 LQKENI. Trimming shortened V by 6 bases and J by 1 base, and 12 bases separated the two germline ends. The CDR3 DNA follows: TGTGCCAGCTCCCAAAATAGGGGGAACACTGAAGCTTTCTTT. Its translation: CASSQNRGNTEAFF.

This chain uses TRBV29-1 with TRBJ1-1, with TRBD1 matching over 9 bases. Germline values: CDR1 SQVTM, CDR2 ANQGSEA. The V segment lost 3 bases and the J segment 0 bases; nucleotides outside the gene matches: 5. CDR3 size: 15 residues. The CDR3: CSVEYTGGLNTEAFF. In nucleotides, the CDR3 is TGCAGCGTTGAGTACACAGGGGGCTTGAACACTGAAGCTTTCTTT.

This clone was seen a few times. The chain employs TRBV7-2 and TRBJ2-3; D remains unclear. V was shortened by 4 bases and J by 2 bases, with 7 bases between the two germline ends. CDR1 and CDR2 from the germline V gene are SGHTA and FQGNSA. This CDR3 has 13 residues. CDR3: CASSYTATDTQYF. The CDR3 nucleotides are TGTGCCAGCAGCTATACAGCCACAGATACGCAGTATTTT.

The chain joins TRBV12-5 to TRBJ1-2, with a tentative D call TRBD1 (6 bases). Germline CDR1 and CDR2: LGHNT and FRNRAP. V lost 8 bases, J lost 4 bases, and 17 bases lay in between. This CDR3 is 14 amino acids long. Here the CDR3 reads CASMQGISAYGYTF. The CDR3 bases are TGTGCTAGTATGCAGGGGATTTCGGCCTATGGCTACACCTTC.

The table lists this clone with a few counts. This chain joins TRBV28 and TRBJ2-3, with TRBD1 as a possible D gene (6 bases). This CDR3 comprises 16 residues. Trimming pared 2 bases from V and 3 bases from J, leaving 15 bases between. Germline CDR1 MDHEN, CDR2 SYDVKM. The CDR3 sequence: CASSLGRGRGTDTQYF. CDR3 in DNA: TGTGCCAGCAGTTTAGGCAGGGGCCGCGGTACAGATACGCAGTATTTT. The whole variable domain, filled in from reference TRBV28 and TRBJ2-3, reads DVKVTQSSRYLVKRTGEKVFLECVQDMDHENMFWYRQDPGLGLRLIYFSYDVKMKEKGDIPEGYSVSREKKERFSLILESASTNQTSMYLCASSLGRGRGTDTQYFGPGTRLTVL.

This chain links TRBV5-1 with TRBJ2-1; 9 nucleotides agree with TRBD2. The CDR3 is 18 residues long. The V segment lost 0 bases and the J segment 5 bases; nucleotides outside the gene matches: 12. Germline V gene data show CDR1 as SGHRS and CDR2 as YFSETQ. The CDR3 region has the DNA TGCGCCAGCAGCTTGGGCGGCGGGGGGGCCGTAAGGGACAATGAGCAGTTCTTC. It yields the protein CASSLGGGGAVRDNEQFF. The variable domain in full, completed from reference TRBV5-1 and TRBJ2-1, reads KAGVTQTPRYLIKTRGQQVTLSCSPISGHRSVSWYQQTPGQGLQFLFEYFSETQRNKGNFPGRFSGRQFSNSRSEMNVSTLELGDSALYLCASSLGGGGAVRDNEQFFGPGTRLTVL.

The chain employs TRBV19 and TRBJ1-4; possibly TRBD1 for D (6 bases). Per germline, CDR1 LNHDA and CDR2 SQIVND (reference sequence). The germline V and J ends were trimmed by 9 bases and 14 bases, with 19 bases remaining between them. The CDR3 is made up of 12 amino acids. CDR3 sequence reads: CASESGDARLFF. The CDR3 DNA reads as TGTGCCAGCGAATCAGGGGATGCTCGGCTGTTTTTT.

This chain joins TRBV11-2 and TRBJ1-6, with D possibly being TRBD1 (5 bases). Trimming shortened V by 0 bases and J by 13 bases, and 13 bases separated the two germline ends. The germline V gene encodes CDR1 SGHAT and CDR2 FQNNGV. This CDR3 spans 14 amino acids. In nucleotides, the CDR3 is TGTGCCAGCAGCTTAGACAGGGCCTTAAATCCCCTCCACTTT. This codes for CASSLDRALNPLHF.

This chain uses TRBV24-1 with TRBJ2-3; TRBD1 is a possible D gene (6 bases). CDR1 and CDR2 from the germline V gene are KGHDR and SFDVKD. The CDR3 has 15 residues. V gave up 3 bases and J gave up 6 bases, with 15 bases separating them. This CDR3 reads CATSDQQTGRDTQYF. Written as DNA, the CDR3 is TGTGCCACCAGTGATCAACAAACAGGGCGGGATACGCAGTATTTT.

In the case of this clone: The junction departs from the called germline gene at one end, perhaps through a read error. The chain employs TRBV18 and TRBJ1-1, with D possibly TRBD1 on 6 matching bases. The germline CDR1 and CDR2 sequences are KGHSH and LQKENI. This CDR3 is built from 14 residues. The CDR3, as DNA: TGTGCCAGCTCACCCCAAGACAGGAACATTGAAGCTTTCTTT. It is translated as CASSPQDRNIEAFF.

In DNA, the CDR3 is TGTGCCAGCAGCCCCGGGACAGTGAACTATGGCTACACCTTC. It yields the protein CASSPGTVNYGYTF. The chain links TRBV4-2 to TRBJ1-2; 7 nucleotides match TRBD1. CDR3 length equals 14 residues. V trimming: 4 bases; J trimming: 2 bases; junction bases outside the gene matches: 4. In germline, CDR1 is LGHNA, CDR2 YNFKEQ.

The chain's CDR3 is CASSPGTDTQYF. CDR3 bases: TGTGCCAGCAGCCCGGGGACAGATACGCAGTATTTT. The chain has TRBV7-9 and TRBJ2-3, with D possibly matching TRBD2 (5 bases). CDR1 SEHNR and CDR2 FQNEAQ come from the germline V gene (reference sequence). CDR3 size: 12 residues. V shed 5 bases and J shed 3 bases, with 6 bases lying between them.

The chain joins TRBV11-1 to TRBJ1-1; TRBD1 aligns across 8 bases. Trimming removed 4 bases from V and 10 bases from J; junction bases left unmatched: 11. Germline V CDR1 and CDR2: SGHAT, FQDESV (reference sequence). The CDR3 is made up of 14 amino acids. The CDR3 DNA follows: TGTGCCAGCAGCTCGGACAGGGTACCCGGTGGAGCTTTCTTT. Translation gives CASSSDRVPGGAFF.

This sequence joins TRBV6-5 and TRBJ2-7, with 7 bases matching TRBD1. Germline V gene data show CDR1 as MNHEY and CDR2 as SVGAGI. CDR3 length: 15 residues. The V gene end was trimmed by 6 bases and the J gene end by 1 base; junction bases not matched to a gene: 9. The CDR3 loop reads CASRHEWDSSYEQYF. The CDR3 DNA reads as TGTGCCAGCAGACACGAATGGGACAGTTCCTACGAGCAGTACTTC.